The 9 T cell receptor beta chains listed next were all sequenced from one sample in a study of breast tumors, draining lymph nodes, adjacent tissues. Breast cancer patients provided tissue from their axillary draining lymph nodes. Each CDR3 protein gets one entry after TCRdb re-called the multiplex PCR reads with MiXCR. Among about 200,000 distinct CDR3 sequences listed, around a third were seen once. Material for sequencing was axillary lymph node tissue. The origin of the receptors is a female donor with breast cancer. Some clones in this sample may be carry-over from other donors' samples.

This clonotype was observed many times. V usage is TRBV7-6 and J usage is TRBJ2-7, with D hard to call. V lost 7 bases to trimming and J lost 4 bases, with 5 bases between them. Per the germline V gene, CDR1 is SGHVS and CDR2 is FNYEAQ. The CDR3 runs to 10 residues. CDR3 bases: TGTGCCAGCACTCCATACGAGCAGTACTTC. It encodes CASTPYEQYF.

This clonotype was counted many times. The CDR3, as DNA: TGTGCCAGCAGCTTAGGTTTAGCGAGGGAAGCAGATACGCAGTATTTT. It specifies CASSLGLAREADTQYF. This chain joins TRBV7-2 and TRBJ2-3; D may be TRBD2 (5 bases). V lost 1 base and J 4 bases, leaving 15 bases between the germline ends. From germline, CDR1 is SGHTA and CDR2 FQGNSA. The CDR3 runs 16 residues.

In its sample, this clonotype was seen many times. The gene calls are TRBV2 and TRBJ2-2; 8 nucleotides line up with TRBD2. The germline V gene encodes CDR1 SNHLY and CDR2 FYNNEI. V was clipped by 4 bases and J by 6 bases; unmatched bases: 7. This CDR3 contains 15 residues. In nucleotides, the CDR3 is TGTGCCAGCAGTGGAGCGGGAGACGGGGCCGGGGAGCTGTTTTTT. Amino acids: CASSGAGDGAGELFF.

On this clonotype itself: This may arise from a read error, as a much more abundant clone is one base away. The final CDR3 position lacks the conserved phenylalanine or tryptophan, pointing to a likely read error. The rearrangement links TRBV19 to TRBJ1-5; 7 bases are a match to TRBD1. J was trimmed by 6 bases and V by 5 bases; bases with no gene match: 13. This CDR3 has 16 residues. Germline V gene lookup returns CDR1 LNHDA and CDR2 SQIVND (reference sequence). CDR3 protein: CASSASDRVWSQPQHS. In nucleotides, the CDR3 is TGTGCCAGTAGTGCCTCCGACAGGGTCTGGAGTCAGCCCCAGCATTCT.

The V call is TRBV9, the J call TRBJ2-5; 13 bases line up with TRBD2. The CDR3 has 16 residues. The J segment lost 5 bases and the V segment lost 0 bases, leaving 4 bases of the junction unmatched. The germline V gene encodes CDR1 SGDLS and CDR2 YYNGEE. This chain's CDR3 is CASSVGLAGGLETQYF. CDR3 DNA sequence: TGTGCCAGCAGCGTAGGACTAGCGGGAGGTTTGGAGACCCAGTACTTC.

With regard to this clonotype: Since the CDR3 does not end with the conserved phenylalanine or tryptophan, this likely comes from a read error. The chain is built from TRBV18 and TRBJ2-3; D not certain. The CDR3 consists of 13 residues. Trimming took off 6 bases at V and 0 bases at J, with 7 bases between the two ends. Germline CDR1 reads KGHSH; CDR2 reads LQKENI. The CDR3 nucleotides are TGTGCCAGCTCGTCGGACAGCACAGATACGCAGTATCTT. It specifies CASSSDSTDTQYL.

This clonotype has at least ten counts. The genes are TRBV20-1 and TRBJ1-2, with D perhaps TRBD1 (5 bases). The CDR3 contains 15 residues. The germline V and J ends were trimmed by 2 bases and 1 base, with 14 bases remaining between them. Germline V gene data show CDR1 as DFQATT and CDR2 as SNEGSKA (reference sequence). The CDR3 spells CSARRQRTVNYGYTF. Here the CDR3 DNA reads TGCAGTGCTAGACGACAGCGCACCGTTAACTATGGCTACACCTTC.

In this sample, this clonotype turned up many times. The chain employs TRBV20-1 and TRBJ1-5; weak D call: TRBD1 (5 bases). CDR1 and CDR2 from the germline V gene are DFQATT and SNEGSKA (reference sequence). The CDR3 loop spans 15 amino acids. The V end was cut by 6 bases, the J end by 2 bases, with 17 bases between. The CDR3 nucleotides are TGCAGTGCCCCCAACATAGGGGAGGGCAATCAGCCCCAGCATTTT. Protein product: CSAPNIGEGNQPQHF.

As to this clonotype: A much larger clonotype is one base distant, so this may be a read error. The J gene is TRBJ1-2, the V gene TRBV28; 9 bases fit TRBD1. The germline CDR1 and CDR2 sequences are MDHEN and SYDVKM. The CDR3 runs to 13 residues. With V trimmed by 5 bases and J by 6 bases, 4 bases remained unmatched. The CDR3 here is CASSRDRADGYTF. In DNA, the CDR3 is TGTGCCAGCAGTAGGGACAGGGCAGATGGCTACACCTTC.